The rows below give T cell receptor beta chains drawn from one sample of a study of blood T cell repertoires in COVID-19. Repertoires were generated with immunoSEQ multiplex PCR, while TCRdb's copy carries only in-frame clones and drops some. The top ten hold 0.87% of the sample, which has approximately 300,000 clones, 70% to 90% seen once. Sample: peripheral blood. These receptors all stem from a human donor with COVID-19, enrolled during active disease. The donor label of this sample is uncertain. Each CDR3 is given with its conserved first and last residue. A D gene is named only where the DNA matches it firmly. Size values are once, few and many counts, or a class for expanded clones, and some rows have none.

J,size,length,D,V,DNA,CDR3
TRBJ2-5,.,16,TRBD2,TRBV7-9,TGTGCCAGCAGCCCCCGCAACTTGCGGGAGGGCGAGACCCAGTACTTC,CASSPRNLREGETQYF
TRBJ2-5,.,13,.,TRBV12-5,TGTGCTAGTGGTTTTTCGAGGCCGGAGACCCAGTACTTC,CASGFSRPETQYF
TRBJ2-5,.,15,TRBD1,TRBV28,TGTGCCAGCAGTCCCCCGGGACAGGGCGTGAGGACCCAGTACTTC,CASSPPGQGVRTQYF
TRBJ1-1,once,14,.,TRBV5-1,TGCGCCAGCAGCCCGGACAGCTCGAACACTGAAGCTTTCTTT,CASSPDSSNTEAFF
TRBJ1-5,.,16,.,TRBV2,TGTGCCAGCAGTGTTAGAGGGCTGTATGGCAATCAGCCCCAGCATTTT,CASSVRGLYGNQPQHF
TRBJ1-4,.,14,TRBD1,TRBV5-1,TGCGCCAGCAGCTTGCTAGGGGGCAGTGAAAAACTGTTTTTT,CASSLLGGSEKLFF
TRBJ1-5,.,15,.,TRBV19,TGTGCCAGTAGTTCGGGCAGGGCCAGCAATCAGCCCCAGCATTTT,CASSSGRASNQPQHF
TRBJ2-1,.,17,TRBD2,TRBV7-9,TGTGCCAGCAGCTTAGAGAATGGACTAGCGGGAGGCAATGAGCAGTTCTTC,CASSLENGLAGGNEQFF
TRBJ2-1,few,14,TRBD2,TRBV11-2,TGTGCCAGCAACCTAGCGGGAGGGGGGAATGAGCAGTTCTTC,CASNLAGGGNEQFF
TRBJ2-3,few,14,TRBD2,TRBV11-2,TGTGCCAGCAGCCCAGCCCGGGAGGGCCAAACGCAGTATTTT,CASSPAREGQTQYF
TRBJ2-5,.,15,.,TRBV5-6,TGTGCCAGCAGCTTGATTCGGACGGGGGTAGGGCCCCAGTACTTC,CASSLIRTGVGPQYF
TRBJ1-4,.,17,TRBD1,TRBV19,TGTGCCAGTAGGAGAGGACAGGGTGGTGTGAGGAATGAAAAACTGTTTTTT,CASRRGQGGVRNEKLFF
TRBJ1-2,.,13,.,TRBV13,TGTGCCAGCAGCTCCCGGTCCGTTTATGGCTACACCTTC,CASSSRSVYGYTF
TRBJ1-6,.,15,TRBD1,TRBV9,TGTGCCAGCAGCACCCTGGACAGGGGGCTTTCACCCCTCCACTTT,CASSTLDRGLSPLHF
TRBJ1-1,.,15,TRBD1,TRBV5-4,TGTGCCAGCAGCTCCCGGGACAGGGGGAACACTGAAGCTTTCTTT,CASSSRDRGNTEAFF
TRBJ1-5,few,14,TRBD1,TRBV6-1,TGTGCCAGCAGTGAAGGAGGGGGCCTTCAGCCCCAGCATTTT,CASSEGGGLQPQHF
TRBJ2-7,.,13,.,TRBV19,TGTGCCAGTAGTACTCGGGACTCCTTCGAGCAGTACTTC,CASSTRDSFEQYF
TRBJ2-4,.,14,.,TRBV27,TGTGCCAGCAGGACAGCTCTAGCCAAAAACATTCAGTACTTC,CASRTALAKNIQYF
TRBJ1-3,once,13,TRBD1,TRBV5-1,TGCGCCAGCAGCTTCGACAGGGAGGACACCATATATTTT,CASSFDREDTIYF
TRBJ2-2,.,16,.,TRBV15,TGTGCCACCAGCAGAGCTCTGCCGGGAGCCACCGGGGAGCTGTTTTTT,CATSRALPGATGELFF
TRBJ2-2,.,16,TRBD1,TRBV5-1,TGCGCCAGCAGCTTGTTTTCGGACAGGGCTACCGGGGAGCTGTTTTTT,CASSLFSDRATGELFF
TRBJ2-4,.,19,.,TRBV19,TGTGCCAGTAGTATAGACGGACAGGGACTATCCCTAGCCAAAAACATTCAGTACTTC,CASSIDGQGLSLAKNIQYF
TRBJ2-4,.,13,TRBD1,TRBV6-1,TGTGCCAGCATGAGGGGACAGCAAAACATTCAGTACTTC,CASMRGQQNIQYF
TRBJ1-2,.,12,TRBD1,TRBV5-1,TGCGCCAGCTCGGGACAGTACTATGGCTACACCTTC,CASSGQYYGYTF
TRBJ2-3,.,17,TRBD2,TRBV30,TGTGCCTGGAGTGTAAAGCCCACTAGCGGGGGAGCGCTTACGCAGTATTTT,CAWSVKPTSGGALTQYF
TRBJ2-7,.,18,TRBD2,TRBV30,TGTGCCTGGAGTGTAGGTCTGGGATCTAGCGGAGTAACGGGGGAGCAGTACTTC,CAWSVGLGSSGVTGEQYF
TRBJ2-7,.,16,TRBD1,TRBV7-2,TGTGCCAGCAGCTTAGCAGGGGGCGCGAGCTCCTACGAGCAGTACTTC,CASSLAGGASSYEQYF
TRBJ2-2,.,16,TRBD1,TRBV13,TGTGCCAGCAGCTTATATGGGACAGGGGGTACCGGGGAGCTGTTTTTT,CASSLYGTGGTGELFF
TRBJ1-6,.,14,.,TRBV18,TGTGCCAGCTCACCTTATGGACAGAATTCACCCCTCCACTTT,CASSPYGQNSPLHF
TRBJ1-4,.,15,.,TRBV28,TGTGCCAGCAGTTTATCCCGGGCAACTAATGAAAAACTGTTTTTT,CASSLSRATNEKLFF
TRBJ1-1,few,15,.,TRBV7-3,TGTGCCAGCAGCCCTCGCGGTCATCTGAACACTGAAGCTTTCTTT,CASSPRGHLNTEAFF
TRBJ2-3,.,15,.,TRBV5-1,TGCGCCAGCAGCTTGGGGTTGTTCTTCGGAGATACGCAGTATTTT,CASSLGLFFGDTQYF
TRBJ1-5,.,14,.,TRBV2,TGTGCCAGCAGCCTTGGACAGAGCAATCAGCCCCAGCATTTT,CASSLGQSNQPQHF
TRBJ2-1,.,16,TRBD2,TRBV15,TGTGCCACCAGCATTGGCGGGAGGGCGGCGTGGAATGAGCAGTTCTTC,CATSIGGRAAWNEQFF
TRBJ2-7,.,14,.,TRBV5-4,TGTGCCAGCAGCTTGACAGGGAACGCCTACGAGCAGTACTTC,CASSLTGNAYEQYF
TRBJ2-7,.,15,.,TRBV18,TGTGCCAGCTCACCTGCCCCTGATACAACCTACGAGCAGTACTTC,CASSPAPDTTYEQYF
TRBJ2-2,.,16,TRBD2,TRBV5-1,TGCGCCAGCAGCGGGTCTAGCGGGGGGTACACCGGGGAGCTGTTTTTT,CASSGSSGGYTGELFF
TRBJ1-2,.,14,.,TRBV2,TGTGCCAGCAGTGAGCGCGGCGGTAACTATGGCTACACCTTC,CASSERGGNYGYTF
TRBJ1-2,.,14,.,TRBV7-9,TGTGCCAGCAGCCGATTAGCGGCTAACTATGGCTACACCTTC,CASSRLAANYGYTF
TRBJ2-1,.,17,TRBD2,TRBV7-6,TGTGCCAGCAGCTTAGTCCCTAGCGGGTCGTCCCACAATGAGCAGTTCTTC,CASSLVPSGSSHNEQFF
TRBJ1-1,.,14,.,TRBV18,TGTGCCAGCTCTACTCCCTATGCGAACACTGAAGCTTTCTTT,CASSTPYANTEAFF
TRBJ1-6,few,14,TRBD1,TRBV27,TGTGCCACGAGGCTGACAGGGGAGAGTTCACCCCTCCACTTT,CATRLTGESSPLHF
TRBJ2-1,.,16,.,TRBV3-1/TRBV3-2,TGTGCCAGCAGCCAAGATTTGGCTAGCGCCTACAATGAGCAGTTCTTC,CASSQDLASAYNEQFF
TRBJ2-2,.,13,TRBD1,TRBV30,TGTGCCTGGCGGACAGGGCGCACCGGGGAGCTGTTTTTT,CAWRTGRTGELFF
TRBJ1-1,.,16,.,TRBV19,TGTGCCAGTAGTATAGATAGGGCAGCTGGGGCCACTGAAGCTTTCTTT,CASSIDRAAGATEAFF
TRBJ1-5,.,15,.,TRBV4-3,TGCGCCAGCAGCCAAGATACTAGTAGTCGGCAGCCCCAGCATTTT,CASSQDTSSRQPQHF
TRBJ2-1,.,17,TRBD2,TRBV5-1,TGCGCCAGCAGCTTGGCCGCGGGAGGTGTTTCCTACAATGAGCAGTTCTTC,CASSLAAGGVSYNEQFF
TRBJ2-1,once,15,.,TRBV3-1/TRBV3-2,TGTGCCAGCAGCCAAGATCTCGGACTCCACAATGAGCAGTTCTTC,CASSQDLGLHNEQFF
TRBJ2-3,.,15,TRBD2,TRBV2,TGTGCCAGCAGTGATTTAGCGGGAGTTACAGATACGCAGTATTTT,CASSDLAGVTDTQYF
TRBJ2-5,.,15,TRBD1,TRBV7-9,TGTGCCAGCAGCTTTACCGGGACAGGCCAAGAGACCCAGTACTTC,CASSFTGTGQETQYF
TRBJ1-2,.,14,.,TRBV19,TGTGCCAGTAGTATTTTATCAGGGGCAAGTGGCTACACCTTC,CASSILSGASGYTF
TRBJ1-6,.,11,.,TRBV20-1,TGCAGTGCGGTCGGGAGTTCACCCCTCCACTTT,CSAVGSSPLHF
TRBJ2-3,.,15,.,TRBV11-2,TGTGCCAGCAGCTCCCGACTGGCCAGCACAGATACGCAGTATTTT,CASSSRLASTDTQYF
TRBJ2-7,.,14,TRBD1,TRBV11-3,TGTGCCAGCAGCTCGGGACAGGGATCCGACGAGCAGTACTTC,CASSSGQGSDEQYF
TRBJ2-7,once,18,TRBD2,TRBV5-6,TGTGCCAGCAGCCCGACTGTGGCTAGCGGGAGGGGTACCTACGAGCAGTACTTC,CASSPTVASGRGTYEQYF
TRBJ2-1,.,17,TRBD2,TRBV19,TGTGCCAGTAGTCTTACTAGCGGAAAGAGGTCCTACAATGAGCAGTTCTTC,CASSLTSGKRSYNEQFF
TRBJ1-2,.,13,.,TRBV12-3/TRBV12-4,TGTGCCAGCAGTTTGGGCAGGATCTACGGCTACACCTTC,CASSLGRIYGYTF
TRBJ1-1,few,15,.,TRBV6-2/TRBV6-3,TGTGCCAGCAGTTACCTCCTATCAGGGGAAGGTGAAGCTTTCTTT,CASSYLLSGEGEAFF
TRBJ2-1,.,20,.,TRBV21-1,TGTGCCAGCAGCAAAGTCGGGACAGGGCGCCGAGAGCGGGAGTCAGATGAGCAGTTCTTC,CASSKVGTGRRERESDEQFF
TRBJ2-5,.,11,TRBD2,TRBV28,TGTGCCAGCAACGGGAGGGAGACCCAGTACTTC,CASNGRETQYF